This T cell receptor beta chain was retrieved from a study of PD-1 blockade in classical Hodgkin lymphoma. This CDR3 has 13 amino acids. Unmatched junction bases numbered 5, after V lost 8 bases and J lost 2 bases. The germline gives CDR1 MNHEY, CDR2 SVGAGI. Clones were read by immunoSEQ multiplex PCR, and TCRdb kept only the in-frame ones, dropping some. The sample includes approximately 59,000 clones, under 95% seen only once; the top ten take roughly a tenth. All patients relapsed after autologous stem cell transplantation, and brentuximab vedotin exposure varied. Details on this clone: Its antigen is currently unknown.

Findings of the study overall: Unlike CD8+ TCR diversity, which did not rise significantly by C4D1, CD4+ TCR diversity did. Complete responders matched newly diagnosed patients in baseline diversity. Initiation of nivolumab under 1 year after ASCT led to exclusion of patients.

The material sequenced was peripheral blood mononuclear cells (PBMCs), taken before the second cycle of nivolumab. The TCR comes from a human donor with classical Hodgkin lymphoma. The V and J genes are TRBV6-5 and TRBJ2-7; the match to TRBD1 covers 8 bases. The DNA of the CDR3 is TGTGCCAGCGAGGGGACAGGCACCTACGAGCAGTACTTC. It codes for CASEGTGTYEQYF.